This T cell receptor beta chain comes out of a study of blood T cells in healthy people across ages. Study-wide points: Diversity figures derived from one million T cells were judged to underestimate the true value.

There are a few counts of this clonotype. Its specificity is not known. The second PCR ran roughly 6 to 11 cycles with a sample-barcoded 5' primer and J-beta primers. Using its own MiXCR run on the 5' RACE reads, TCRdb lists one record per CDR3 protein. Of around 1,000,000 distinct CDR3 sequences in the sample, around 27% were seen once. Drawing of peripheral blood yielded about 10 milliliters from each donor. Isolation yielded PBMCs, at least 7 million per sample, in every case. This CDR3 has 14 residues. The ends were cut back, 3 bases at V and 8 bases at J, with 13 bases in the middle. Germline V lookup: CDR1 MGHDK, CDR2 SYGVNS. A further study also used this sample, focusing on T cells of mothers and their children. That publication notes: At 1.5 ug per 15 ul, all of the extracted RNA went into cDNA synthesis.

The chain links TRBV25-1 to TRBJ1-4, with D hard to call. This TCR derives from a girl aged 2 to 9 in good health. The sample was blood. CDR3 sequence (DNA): TGTGCCAGCAGTGATTTAAACCTCCGAGAAAAACTGTTTTTT. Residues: CASSDLNLREKLFF.